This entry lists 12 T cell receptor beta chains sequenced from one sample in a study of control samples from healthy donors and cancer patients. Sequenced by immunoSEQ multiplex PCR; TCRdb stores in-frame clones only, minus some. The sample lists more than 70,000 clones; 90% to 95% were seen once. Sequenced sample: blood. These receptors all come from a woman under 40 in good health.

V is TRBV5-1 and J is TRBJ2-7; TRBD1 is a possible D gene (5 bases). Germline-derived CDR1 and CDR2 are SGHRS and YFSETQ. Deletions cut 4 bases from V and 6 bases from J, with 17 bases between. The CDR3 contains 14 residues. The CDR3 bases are TGCGCCAGCAGCCCGGACCTTAGACAGTTCGAGCAGTACTTC. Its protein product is CASSPDLRQFEQYF.

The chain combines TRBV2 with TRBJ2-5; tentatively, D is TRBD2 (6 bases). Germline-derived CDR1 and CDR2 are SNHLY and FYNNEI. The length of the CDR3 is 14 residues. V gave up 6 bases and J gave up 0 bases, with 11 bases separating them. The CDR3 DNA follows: TGTGCCAGCAGCCAAGGGAGGTACCAAGAGACCCAGTACTTC. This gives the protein CASSQGRYQETQYF. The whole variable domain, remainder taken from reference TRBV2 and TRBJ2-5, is EPEVTQTPSHQVTQMGQEVILRCVPISNHLYFYWYRQILGQKVEFLVSFYNNEISEKSEIFDDQFSVERPDGSNFTLKIRSTKLEDSAMYFCASSQGRYQETQYFGPGTRLLVL.

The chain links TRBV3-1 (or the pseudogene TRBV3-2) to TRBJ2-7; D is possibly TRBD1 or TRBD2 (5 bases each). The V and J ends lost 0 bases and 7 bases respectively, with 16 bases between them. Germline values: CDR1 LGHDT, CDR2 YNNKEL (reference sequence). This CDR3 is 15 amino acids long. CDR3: CASSQESGAPWEQYF. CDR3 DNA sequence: TGTGCCAGCAGCCAAGAATCCGGGGCCCCGTGGGAGCAGTACTTC.

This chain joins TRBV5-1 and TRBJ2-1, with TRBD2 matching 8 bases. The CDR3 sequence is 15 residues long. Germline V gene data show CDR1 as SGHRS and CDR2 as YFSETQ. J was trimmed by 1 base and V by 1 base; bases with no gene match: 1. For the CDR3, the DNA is TGCGCCAGCAGCTTGACTAGCGGATCCTACAATGAGCAGTTCTTC. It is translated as CASSLTSGSYNEQFF.

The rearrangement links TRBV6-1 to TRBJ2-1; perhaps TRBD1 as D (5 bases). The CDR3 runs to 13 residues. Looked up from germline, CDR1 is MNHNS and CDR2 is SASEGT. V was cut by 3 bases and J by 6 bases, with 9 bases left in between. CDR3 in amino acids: CASSERQGNEQFF. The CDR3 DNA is TGTGCCAGCAGTGAGAGGCAGGGCAATGAGCAGTTCTTC.

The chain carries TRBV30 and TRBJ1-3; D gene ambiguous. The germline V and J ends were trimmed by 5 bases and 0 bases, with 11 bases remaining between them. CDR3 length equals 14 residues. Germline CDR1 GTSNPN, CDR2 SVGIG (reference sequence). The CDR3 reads CAWGQALSGNTIYF. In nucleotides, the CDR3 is TGTGCCTGGGGCCAGGCTCTCTCTGGAAACACCATATATTTT.

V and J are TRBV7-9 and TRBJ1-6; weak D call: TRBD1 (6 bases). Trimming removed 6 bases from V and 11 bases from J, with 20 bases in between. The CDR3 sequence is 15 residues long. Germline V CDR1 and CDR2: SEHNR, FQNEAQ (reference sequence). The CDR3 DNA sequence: TGTGCCAGCAGGCCCCCCAGGGGTATAGGGCCACCCCTCCACTTT. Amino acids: CASRPPRGIGPPLHF.

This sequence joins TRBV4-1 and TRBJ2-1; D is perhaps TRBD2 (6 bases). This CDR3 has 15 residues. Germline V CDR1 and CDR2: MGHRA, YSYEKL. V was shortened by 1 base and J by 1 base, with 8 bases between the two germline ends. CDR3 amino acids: CASSQGLVSYNEQFF. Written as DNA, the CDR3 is TGCGCCAGCAGCCAAGGACTAGTTTCCTACAATGAGCAGTTCTTC.

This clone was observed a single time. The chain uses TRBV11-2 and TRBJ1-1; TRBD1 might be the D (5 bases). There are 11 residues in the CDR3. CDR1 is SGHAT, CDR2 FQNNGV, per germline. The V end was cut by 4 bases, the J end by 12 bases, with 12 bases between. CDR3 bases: TGTGCCAGCAGCTCCAGGGTGGTACCTTTCTTT. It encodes CASSSRVVPFF. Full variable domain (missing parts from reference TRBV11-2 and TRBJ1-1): EAGVAQSPRYKIIEKRQSVAFWCNPISGHATLYWYQQILGQGPKLLIQFQNNGVVDDSQLPKDRFSAERLKGVDSTLKIQPAKLEDSAVYLCASSSRVVPFFGQGTRLTVV.

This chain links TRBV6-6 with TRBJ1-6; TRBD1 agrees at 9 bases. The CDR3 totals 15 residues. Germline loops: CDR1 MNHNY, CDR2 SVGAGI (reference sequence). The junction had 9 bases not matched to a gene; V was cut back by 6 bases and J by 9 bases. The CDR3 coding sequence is TGTGCCAGCAGGACGGACAGGGGAAGTGGTTCACCCCTCCACTTT. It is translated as CASRTDRGSGSPLHF.

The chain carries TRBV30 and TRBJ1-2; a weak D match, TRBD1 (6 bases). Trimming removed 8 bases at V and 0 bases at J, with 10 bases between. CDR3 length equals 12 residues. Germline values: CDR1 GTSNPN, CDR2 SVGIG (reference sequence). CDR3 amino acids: CAGGHSNYGYTF. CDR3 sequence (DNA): TGTGCCGGGGGACACTCTAACTATGGCTACACCTTC.

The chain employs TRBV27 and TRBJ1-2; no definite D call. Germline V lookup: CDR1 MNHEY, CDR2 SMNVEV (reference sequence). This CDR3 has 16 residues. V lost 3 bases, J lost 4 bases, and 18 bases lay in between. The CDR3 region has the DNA TGTGCCAGCAGTTTTTTAGGTGGGTCAATGGGCTATGGCTACACCTTC. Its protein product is CASSFLGGSMGYGYTF.